This T cell receptor beta chain was found in a study of regulatory T cells in long-lasting Graves disease. For this clonotype: As yet, its antigen is unknown.

CDR1 is SGHAT, CDR2 FQNNGV, per germline. The CDR3 is made up of 12 amino acids. V was cut by 11 bases and J by 10 bases, with 18 bases left in between. Study outcomes and limitations: Favoring TRBV28, TRBJ1-2 and TRBJ2-5 was a feature seen in persistent disease.

Sample time point: newly diagnosed GD, antithyroid drugs for less than 3 months. Researchers made the TCR library from RNA that was extracted from PBMCs. One endocrinology department in Xi'an, China, was where patients came from. Building the TCR beta libraries relied on iRepertoire HTBI primers, and CDR3 regions underwent Arm-PCR. In TCRdb, the multiplex PCR reads were re-called with MiXCR into one record per CDR3 protein. The sample yields approximately 560,000 distinct CDR3 sequences, approximately 16% seen once. These data were also filed under a second study, of T cells in Graves' hyperthyroidism and ophthalmopathy. Turning to that study: An initial round of RT-PCR targeting the TCR CDR3 relied on the HTBI primer set.

The clonotype comes from a man between 18 and 29 years old with Graves disease. This specimen was peripheral blood mononuclear cells (PBMCs), taken at new diagnosis, from a patient treated with antithyroid drugs. The chain carries TRBV11-2 and TRBJ2-1, with a tentative D call TRBD2 (6 bases). Here the CDR3 DNA reads TGTGCCTGTACCCCGCGCGGGAACGAGCAGTTCTTC. Amino acid sequence: CACTPRGNEQFF. Combining the CDR3 with reference TRBV11-2 and TRBJ2-1 gives the whole variable domain EAGVAQSPRYKIIEKRQSVAFWCNPISGHATLYWYQQILGQGPKLLIQFQNNGVVDDSQLPKDRFSAERLKGVDSTLKIQPAKLEDSAVYLCACTPRGNEQFFGPGTRLTVL.